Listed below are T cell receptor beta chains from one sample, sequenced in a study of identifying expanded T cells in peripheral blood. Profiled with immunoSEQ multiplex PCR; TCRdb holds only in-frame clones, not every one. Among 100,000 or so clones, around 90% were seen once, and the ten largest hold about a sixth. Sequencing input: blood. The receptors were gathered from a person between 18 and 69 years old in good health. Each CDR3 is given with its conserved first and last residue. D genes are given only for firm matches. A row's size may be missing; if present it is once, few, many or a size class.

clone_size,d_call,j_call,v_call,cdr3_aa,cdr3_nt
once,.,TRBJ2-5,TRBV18,CASSPRETGLGTQYF,TGTGCCAGCTCCCCGAGAGAGACCGGACTTGGGACCCAGTACTTC
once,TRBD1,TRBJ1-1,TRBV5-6,CASSYGTGHNTEAFF,TGTGCCAGCAGCTACGGGACAGGGCACAACACTGAAGCTTTCTTT
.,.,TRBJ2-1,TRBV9,CASSPGRGRLGHNEQFF,TGTGCCAGCAGCCCAGGTCGGGGGAGGCTGGGCCACAATGAGCAGTTCTTC
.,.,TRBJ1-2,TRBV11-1,CASSSDSYDNGYTF,TGTGCCAGCAGCTCGGACAGTTATGATAATGGCTACACCTTC
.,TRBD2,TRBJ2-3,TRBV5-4,CASSLFPGLGSDTQYF,TGTGCCAGCAGCTTGTTCCCGGGACTAGGGTCGGATACGCAGTATTTT
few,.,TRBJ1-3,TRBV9,CASSPGEEDTIYF,TGTGCCAGCAGCCCCGGAGAGGAGGACACCATATATTTT
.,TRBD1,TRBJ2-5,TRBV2,CVSTPGTGTSGTQYF,TGTGTCAGCACTCCGGGGACAGGGACGTCCGGGACCCAGTACTTC
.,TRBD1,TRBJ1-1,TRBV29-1,CSAEGTGGRNTEAFF,TGCAGCGCGGAAGGGACAGGGGGTCGGAACACTGAAGCTTTCTTT
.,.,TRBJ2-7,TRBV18,CASSPTRPGKRTAPTYEQYF,TGTGCCAGCTCACCGACGCGGCCCGGCAAGAGGACCGCCCCGACCTACGAGCAGTACTTC
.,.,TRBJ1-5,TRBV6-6,CASSYSFLDRPQHF,TGTGCCAGCAGTTACTCATTTTTAGACCGACCCCAGCATTTT
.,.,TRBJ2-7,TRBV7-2,CASRRGNYEQYF,TGTGCCAGCAGGAGAGGCAACTACGAGCAGTACTTC
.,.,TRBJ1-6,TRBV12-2,CASRLLVPGVRGVSPLHF,TGTGCAAGTCGCTTACTTGTCCCGGGAGTTCGAGGGGTTTCACCCCTCCACTTT
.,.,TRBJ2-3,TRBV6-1,CASSEAGGITDTQYF,TGTGCCAGCAGTGAAGCGGGGGGAATCACAGATACGCAGTATTTT
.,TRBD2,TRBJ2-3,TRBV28,CASSRVGASGGDTQYF,TGTGCCAGCAGCCGCGTAGGGGCTAGCGGGGGTGATACGCAGTATTTT
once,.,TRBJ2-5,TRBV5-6,CASSLNVVVSVETQYF,TGTGCCAGCAGCTTGAATGTAGTAGTGAGCGTCGAGACCCAGTACTTC
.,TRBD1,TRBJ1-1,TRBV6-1,CASRTGGYTEAFF,TGTGCCAGCAGGACAGGGGGGTACACTGAAGCTTTCTTT
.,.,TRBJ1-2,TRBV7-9,CASGAGYGYTF,TGTGCCAGCGGGGCGGGCTATGGCTACACCTTC
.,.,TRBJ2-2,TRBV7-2,CASSLDPGTGELFF,TGTGCCAGCAGCTTAGATCCGGGCACCGGGGAGCTGTTTTTT
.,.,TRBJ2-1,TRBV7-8,CASFSGPQPYNEQFF,TGTGCCAGCTTCTCAGGGCCTCAACCCTACAATGAGCAGTTCTTC
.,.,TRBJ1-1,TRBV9,CASSVVGGGGMNTEAFF,TGTGCCAGCAGCGTAGTAGGGGGTGGAGGCATGAACACTGAAGCTTTCTTT
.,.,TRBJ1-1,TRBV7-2,CASSSFGTEAFF,TGTGCCAGCAGCTCATTCGGCACTGAAGCTTTCTTT
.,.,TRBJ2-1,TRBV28,CASSLRYEQFF,TGTGCCAGCAGTTTACGTTATGAGCAGTTCTTC